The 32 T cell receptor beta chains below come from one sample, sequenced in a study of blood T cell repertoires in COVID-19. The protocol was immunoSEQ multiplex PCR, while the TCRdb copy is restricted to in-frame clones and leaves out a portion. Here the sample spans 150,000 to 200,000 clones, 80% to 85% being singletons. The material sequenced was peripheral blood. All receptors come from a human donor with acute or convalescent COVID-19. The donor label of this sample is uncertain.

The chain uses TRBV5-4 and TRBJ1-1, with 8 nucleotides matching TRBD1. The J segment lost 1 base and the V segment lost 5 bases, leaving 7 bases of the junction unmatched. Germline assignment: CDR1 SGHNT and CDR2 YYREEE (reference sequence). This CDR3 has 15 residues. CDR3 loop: CASSSTGEGNTEAFF. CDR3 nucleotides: TGTGCCAGCAGTTCGACAGGGGAGGGGAACACTGAAGCTTTCTTT.

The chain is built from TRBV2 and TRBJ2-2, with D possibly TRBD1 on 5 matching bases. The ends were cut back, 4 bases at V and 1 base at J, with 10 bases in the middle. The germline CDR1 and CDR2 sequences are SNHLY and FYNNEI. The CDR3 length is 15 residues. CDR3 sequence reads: CASSAGAQNTGELFF. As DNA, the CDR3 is TGTGCCAGCAGTGCTGGGGCACAGAACACCGGGGAGCTGTTTTTT.

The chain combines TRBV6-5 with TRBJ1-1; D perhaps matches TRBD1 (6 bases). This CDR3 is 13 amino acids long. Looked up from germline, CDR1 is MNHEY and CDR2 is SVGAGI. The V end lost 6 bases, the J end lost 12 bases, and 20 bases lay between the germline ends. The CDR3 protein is CASRQDRDTETFF. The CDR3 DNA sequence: TGTGCCAGCAGGCAAGACCGGGACACCGAGACTTTCTTT.

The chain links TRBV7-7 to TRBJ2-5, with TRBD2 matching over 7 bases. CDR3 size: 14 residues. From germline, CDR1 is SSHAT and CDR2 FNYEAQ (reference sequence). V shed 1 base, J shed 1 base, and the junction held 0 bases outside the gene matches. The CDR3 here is CASSLGTSQETQYF. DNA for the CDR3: TGTGCCAGCAGCTTAGGGACTAGCCAAGAGACCCAGTACTTC.

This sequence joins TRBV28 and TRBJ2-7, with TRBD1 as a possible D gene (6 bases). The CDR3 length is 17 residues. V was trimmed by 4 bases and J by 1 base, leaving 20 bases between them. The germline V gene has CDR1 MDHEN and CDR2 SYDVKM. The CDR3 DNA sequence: TGTGCCAGCAGTTCGCCGGGACAACGAGCCGGATCCTACGAGCAGTACTTC. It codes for CASSSPGQRAGSYEQYF.

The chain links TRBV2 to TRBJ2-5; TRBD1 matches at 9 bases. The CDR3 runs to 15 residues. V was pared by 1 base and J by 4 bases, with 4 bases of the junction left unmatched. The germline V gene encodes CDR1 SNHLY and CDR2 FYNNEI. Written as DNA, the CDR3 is TGTGCCAGCAGTGAAGTCTGGGACAGGGTAGAGACCCAGTACTTC. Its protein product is CASSEVWDRVETQYF.

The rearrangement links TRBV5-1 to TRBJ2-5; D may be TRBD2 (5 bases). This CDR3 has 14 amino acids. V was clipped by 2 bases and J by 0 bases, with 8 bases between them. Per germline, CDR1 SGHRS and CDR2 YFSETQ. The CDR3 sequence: CASSLDGDQETQYF. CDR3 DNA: TGCGCCAGCAGCTTAGACGGGGACCAAGAGACCCAGTACTTC.

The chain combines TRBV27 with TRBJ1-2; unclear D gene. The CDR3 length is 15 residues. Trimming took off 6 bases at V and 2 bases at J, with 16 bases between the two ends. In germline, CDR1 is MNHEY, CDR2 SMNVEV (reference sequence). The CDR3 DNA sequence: TGTGCCAGCAGCCCGAGGGTCAGCTTCAACTATGGCTACACCTTC. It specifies CASSPRVSFNYGYTF.

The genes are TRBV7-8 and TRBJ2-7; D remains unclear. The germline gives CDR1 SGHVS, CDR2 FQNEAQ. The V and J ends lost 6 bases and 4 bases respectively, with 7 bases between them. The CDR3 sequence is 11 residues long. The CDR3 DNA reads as TGTGCCAGCAGTTATAGATACGAGCAGTACTTC. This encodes CASSYRYEQYF.

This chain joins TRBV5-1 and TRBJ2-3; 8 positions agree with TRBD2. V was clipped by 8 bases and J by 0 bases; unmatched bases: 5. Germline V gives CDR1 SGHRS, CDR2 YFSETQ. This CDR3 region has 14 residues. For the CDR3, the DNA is TGCGCCAGTCTACTAGCGGCTAGCACAGATACGCAGTATTTT. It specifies CASLLAASTDTQYF.

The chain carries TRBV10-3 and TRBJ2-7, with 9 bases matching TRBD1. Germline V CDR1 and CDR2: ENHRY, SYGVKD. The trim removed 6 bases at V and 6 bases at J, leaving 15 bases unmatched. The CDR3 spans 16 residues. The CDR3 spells CAIRMGLQGAGGEQYF. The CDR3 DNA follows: TGTGCCATCAGGATGGGCCTACAGGGGGCAGGAGGCGAGCAGTACTTC.

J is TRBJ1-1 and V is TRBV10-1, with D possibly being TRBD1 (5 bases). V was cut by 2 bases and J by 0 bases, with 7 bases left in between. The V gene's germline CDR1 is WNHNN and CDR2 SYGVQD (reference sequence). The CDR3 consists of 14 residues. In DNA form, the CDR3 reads TGCGCCAGCAGTGAGGGACACCTGAACACTGAAGCTTTCTTT. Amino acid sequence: CASSEGHLNTEAFF.

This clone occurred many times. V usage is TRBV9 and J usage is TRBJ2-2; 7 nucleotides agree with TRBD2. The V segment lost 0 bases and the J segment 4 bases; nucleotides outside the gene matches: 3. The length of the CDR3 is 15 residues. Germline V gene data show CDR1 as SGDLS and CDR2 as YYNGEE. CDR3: CASSVDPGGTGELFF. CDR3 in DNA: TGTGCCAGCAGCGTAGATCCGGGGGGCACCGGGGAGCTGTTTTTT.

CDR3 in DNA: TGTGCCAGCAGTTTGGGTTGGGGGCAGGGCTTTTTTGTAGCTAACTATGGCTACACCTTC. Translation: CASSLGWGQGFFVANYGYTF. V gene TRBV28 combines with J gene TRBJ1-2; D is possibly TRBD1 (6 bases). V was clipped by 3 bases and J by 0 bases, with 26 bases between them. The germline V gene encodes CDR1 MDHEN and CDR2 SYDVKM. This CDR3 is built from 20 residues.

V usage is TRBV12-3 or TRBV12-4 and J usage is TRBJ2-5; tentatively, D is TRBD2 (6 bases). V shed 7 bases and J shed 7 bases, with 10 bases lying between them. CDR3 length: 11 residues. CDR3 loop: CASKREATQYF. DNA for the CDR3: TGTGCCAGCAAGAGGGAGGCGACCCAGTACTTC.

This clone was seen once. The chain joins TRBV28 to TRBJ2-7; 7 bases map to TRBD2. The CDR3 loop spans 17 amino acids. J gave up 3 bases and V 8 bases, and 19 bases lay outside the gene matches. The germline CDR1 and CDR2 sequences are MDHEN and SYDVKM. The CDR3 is CASSPSGTHGTNYEQYF. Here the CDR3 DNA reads TGTGCCAGCTCCCCGAGCGGGACCCACGGAACCAACTACGAGCAGTACTTC.

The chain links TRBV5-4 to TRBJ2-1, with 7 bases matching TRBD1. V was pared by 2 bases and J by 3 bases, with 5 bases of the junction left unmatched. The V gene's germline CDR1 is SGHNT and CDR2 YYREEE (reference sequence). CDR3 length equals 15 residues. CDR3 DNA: TGTGCCAGCAGCTTACCGGGACAGATCTACAATGAGCAGTTCTTC. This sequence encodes CASSLPGQIYNEQFF.

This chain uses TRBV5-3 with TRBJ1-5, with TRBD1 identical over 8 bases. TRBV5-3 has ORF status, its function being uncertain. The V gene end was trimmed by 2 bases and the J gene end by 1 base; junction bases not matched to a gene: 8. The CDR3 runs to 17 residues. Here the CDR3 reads CARSFLDRGGSNQPQHF. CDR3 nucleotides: TGTGCCAGAAGCTTCCTCGACAGGGGTGGAAGCAATCAGCCCCAGCATTTT.

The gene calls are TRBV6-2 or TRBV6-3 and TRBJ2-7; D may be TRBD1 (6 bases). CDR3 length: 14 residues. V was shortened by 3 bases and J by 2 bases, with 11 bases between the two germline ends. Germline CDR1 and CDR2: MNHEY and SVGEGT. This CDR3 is CASSYDRITYEQYF. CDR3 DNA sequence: TGTGCCAGCAGTTATGACAGGATAACCTACGAGCAGTACTTC.

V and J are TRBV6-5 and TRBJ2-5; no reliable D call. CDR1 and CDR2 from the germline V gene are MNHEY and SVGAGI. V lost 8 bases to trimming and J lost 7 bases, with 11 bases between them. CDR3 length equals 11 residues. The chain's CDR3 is CASAFGVTQYF. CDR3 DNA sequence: TGTGCCAGCGCGTTTGGAGTGACCCAGTACTTC.

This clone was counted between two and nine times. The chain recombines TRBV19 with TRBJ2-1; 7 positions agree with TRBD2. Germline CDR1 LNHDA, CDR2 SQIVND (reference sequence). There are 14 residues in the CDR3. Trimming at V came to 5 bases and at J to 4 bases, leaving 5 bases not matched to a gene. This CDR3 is CASSSNSGYNEQFF. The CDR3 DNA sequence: TGTGCCAGTAGTTCCAATAGCGGGTACAATGAGCAGTTCTTC.

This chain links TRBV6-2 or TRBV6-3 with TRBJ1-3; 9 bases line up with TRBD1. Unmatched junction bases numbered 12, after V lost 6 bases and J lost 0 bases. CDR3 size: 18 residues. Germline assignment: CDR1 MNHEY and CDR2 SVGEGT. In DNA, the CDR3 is TGTGCCAGCAGCTCGCTTGGACAGGGGACCATCTCTGGAAACACCATATATTTT. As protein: CASSSLGQGTISGNTIYF.

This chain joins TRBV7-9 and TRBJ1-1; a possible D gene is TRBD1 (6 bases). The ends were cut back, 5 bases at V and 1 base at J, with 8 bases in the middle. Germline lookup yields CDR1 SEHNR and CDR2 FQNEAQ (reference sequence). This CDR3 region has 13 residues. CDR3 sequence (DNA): TGTGCCAGCAGCCAACAGGGGAACACTGAAGCTTTCTTT. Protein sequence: CASSQQGNTEAFF.

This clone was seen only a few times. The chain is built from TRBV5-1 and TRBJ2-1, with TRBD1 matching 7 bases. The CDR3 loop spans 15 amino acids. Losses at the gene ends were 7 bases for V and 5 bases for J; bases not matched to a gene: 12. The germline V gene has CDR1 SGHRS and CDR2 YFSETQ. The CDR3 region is CASHLGDRDHNEQFF. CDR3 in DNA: TGCGCCAGCCATCTGGGGGACAGAGACCACAATGAGCAGTTCTTC.

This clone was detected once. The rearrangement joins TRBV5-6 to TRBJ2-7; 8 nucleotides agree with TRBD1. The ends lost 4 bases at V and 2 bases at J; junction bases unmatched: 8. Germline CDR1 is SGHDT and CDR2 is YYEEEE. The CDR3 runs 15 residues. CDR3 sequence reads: CASSIGGQGTYEQYF. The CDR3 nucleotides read TGTGCCAGCAGCATTGGCGGACAGGGCACCTACGAGCAGTACTTC.

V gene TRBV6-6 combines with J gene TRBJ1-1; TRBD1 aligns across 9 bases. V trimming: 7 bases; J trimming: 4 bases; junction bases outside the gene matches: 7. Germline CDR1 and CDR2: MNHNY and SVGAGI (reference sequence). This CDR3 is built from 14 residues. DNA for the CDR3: TGTGCCAGCAACCAGGGACAGGGTTCCACTGAAGCTTTCTTT. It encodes CASNQGQGSTEAFF.

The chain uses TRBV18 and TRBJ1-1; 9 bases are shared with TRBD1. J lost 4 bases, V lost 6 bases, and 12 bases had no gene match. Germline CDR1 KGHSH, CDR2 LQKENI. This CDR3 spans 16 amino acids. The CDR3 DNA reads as TGTGCCAGCTCTCCCTCCGTGGGACAGGGAGGCACTGAAGCTTTCTTT. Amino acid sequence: CASSPSVGQGGTEAFF.

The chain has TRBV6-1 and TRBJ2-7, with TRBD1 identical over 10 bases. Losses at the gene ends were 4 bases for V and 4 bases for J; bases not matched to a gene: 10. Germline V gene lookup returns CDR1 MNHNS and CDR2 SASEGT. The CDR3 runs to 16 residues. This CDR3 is CASSAPGQGLRYEQYF. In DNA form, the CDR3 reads TGTGCCAGCAGTGCCCCGGGACAGGGGCTCCGTTACGAGCAGTACTTC.

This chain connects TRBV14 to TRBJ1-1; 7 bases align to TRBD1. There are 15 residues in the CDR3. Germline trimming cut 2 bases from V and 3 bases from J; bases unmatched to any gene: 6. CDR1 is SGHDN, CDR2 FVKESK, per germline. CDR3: CASSQTGASDTEAFF. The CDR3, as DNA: TGTGCCAGCAGCCAAACAGGGGCATCGGACACTGAAGCTTTCTTT.

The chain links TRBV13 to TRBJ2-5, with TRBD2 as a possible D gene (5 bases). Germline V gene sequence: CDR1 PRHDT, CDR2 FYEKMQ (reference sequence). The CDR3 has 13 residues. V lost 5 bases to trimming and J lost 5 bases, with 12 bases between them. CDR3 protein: CASSRSPGETQYF. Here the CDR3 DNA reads TGTGCCAGCAGCCGGTCACCGGGGGAGACCCAGTACTTC.

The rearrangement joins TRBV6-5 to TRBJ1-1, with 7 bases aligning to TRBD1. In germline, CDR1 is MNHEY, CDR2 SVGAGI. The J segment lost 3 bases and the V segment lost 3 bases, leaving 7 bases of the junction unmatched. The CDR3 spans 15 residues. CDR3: CASSYSTGVDTEAFF. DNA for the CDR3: TGTGCCAGCAGTTATAGCACAGGGGTCGACACTGAAGCTTTCTTT.

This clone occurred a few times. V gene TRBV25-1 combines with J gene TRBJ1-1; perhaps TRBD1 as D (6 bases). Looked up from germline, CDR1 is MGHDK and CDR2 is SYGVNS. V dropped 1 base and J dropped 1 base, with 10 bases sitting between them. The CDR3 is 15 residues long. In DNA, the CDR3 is TGTGCCAGCAGTGAATTTCGGGGGGCGAACACTGAAGCTTTCTTT. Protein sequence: CASSEFRGANTEAFF.